Here is one T cell receptor (beta chain) with its context. The missing CDR3 end, 3 residues past where the read stops, is filled in from the germline J gene. These data belong to a study of T cells in women clearing cervical HPV infection. About the study: Women with histologically confirmed HPV16-related CIN3 or worse, 2 with invasive cancer, served as cases.

immunoSEQ multiplex PCR used an average of about 1,200 ng genomic DNA. Repertoires were generated with immunoSEQ multiplex PCR, while TCRdb's copy carries only in-frame clones and drops some. The data include tens of thousands of clones; the top ten clones carry 10% to 15%. The CDR3 sequence is 13 residues long. The V gene's germline CDR1 is SNHLY and CDR2 FYNNEI. Material: blood buffy coat. The sequence was collected from a woman between 18 and 70 years old with a cervical HPV16 infection that either progressed to CIN3+ or cleared (not recorded which). The chain couples TRBV2 to TRBJ1-2; unclear D gene. The DNA read from the CDR3 is TGTGCCAGCAGCGCCCTCCCGGGGAATGAC. It encodes CASSALPGND. The CDR3 reads in full as CASSALPGNDYTF.